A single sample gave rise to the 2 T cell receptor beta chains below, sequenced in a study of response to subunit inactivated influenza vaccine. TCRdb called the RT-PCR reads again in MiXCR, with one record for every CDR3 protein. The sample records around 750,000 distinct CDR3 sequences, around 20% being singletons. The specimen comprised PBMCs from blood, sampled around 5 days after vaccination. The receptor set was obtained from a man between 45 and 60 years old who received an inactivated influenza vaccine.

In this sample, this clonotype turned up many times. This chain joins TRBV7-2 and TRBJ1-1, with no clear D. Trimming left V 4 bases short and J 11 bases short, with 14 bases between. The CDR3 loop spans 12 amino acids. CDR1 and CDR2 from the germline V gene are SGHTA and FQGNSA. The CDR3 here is CASSSGWVPAFF. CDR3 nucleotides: TGTGCCAGCAGCTCGGGTTGGGTTCCCGCTTTCTTT.

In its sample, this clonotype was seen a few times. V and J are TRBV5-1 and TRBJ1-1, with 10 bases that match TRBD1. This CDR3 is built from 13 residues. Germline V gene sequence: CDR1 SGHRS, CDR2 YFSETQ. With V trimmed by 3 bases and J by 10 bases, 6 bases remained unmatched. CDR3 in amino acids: CASSSRDRGSAFF. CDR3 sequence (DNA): TGCGCCAGCAGCTCCCGGGACAGGGGTTCAGCTTTCTTT.